The clone carrying this T cell receptor (beta chain) was seen only once. This sample is drawn from a study of blood T cell repertoires in COVID-19. About the study: Acute and convalescent COVID-19 specimens originated in the United States, Italy and Spain. Sample material is recorded as cDNA or gDNA derived from T cells, B-cell-depleted T cells, or PBMCs.

Per the original data handling: Reference gene primer amplification gave estimated nucleated cell counts. Data came from immunoSEQ multiplex PCR; TCRdb stores just in-frame clones and leaves some out. V, J and clone size reflect that table, while D and trimming were determined from the DNA. The sample yields approximately 210,000 clones, roughly 94% seen once. Germline V CDR1 and CDR2: LGHNA, YNFKEQ. CDR3 size: 15 residues. The V gene lost 1 base and the J gene lost 3 bases, with 13 bases spanning the gap. Specimen: peripheral blood. The clonotype comes from a man between 25 and 39 years old with acute or convalescent COVID-19. J is TRBJ2-7 and V is TRBV4-2; D is possibly TRBD1 (6 bases). This CDR3 reads CASSQATDSSYEQYF. CDR3 coding DNA: TGTGCCAGCAGCCAAGCCACGGACAGTAGCTACGAGCAGTACTTC.